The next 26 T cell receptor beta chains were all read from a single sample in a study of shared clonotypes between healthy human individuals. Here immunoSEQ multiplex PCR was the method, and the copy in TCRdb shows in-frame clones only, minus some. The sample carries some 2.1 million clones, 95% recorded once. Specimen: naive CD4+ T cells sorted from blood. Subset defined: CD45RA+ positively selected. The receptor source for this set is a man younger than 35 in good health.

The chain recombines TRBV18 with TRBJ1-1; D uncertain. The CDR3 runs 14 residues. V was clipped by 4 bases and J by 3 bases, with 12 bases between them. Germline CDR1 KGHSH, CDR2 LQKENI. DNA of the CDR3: TGTGCCAGCTCACTCGTCACATCTGACACTGAAGCTTTCTTT. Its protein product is CASSLVTSDTEAFF.

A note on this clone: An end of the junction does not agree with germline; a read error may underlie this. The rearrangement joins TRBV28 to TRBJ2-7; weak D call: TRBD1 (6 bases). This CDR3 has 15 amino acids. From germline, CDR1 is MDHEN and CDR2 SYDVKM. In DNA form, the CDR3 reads TGTGCCAGCAGTTGGGAGCATGACAGGCCTCAGGGTGAAAACTTC. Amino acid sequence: CASSWEHDRPQGENF.

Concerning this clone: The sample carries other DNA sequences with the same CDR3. DNA of the CDR3: TGCAGCGTGGACAGGGGGGGGAACACTGAAGCTTTCTTT. Translation: CSVDRGGNTEAFF. The chain combines TRBV29-1 with TRBJ1-1, with 10 bases that match TRBD1. J lost 1 base, V lost 6 bases, and 2 bases had no gene match. CDR3 length equals 13 residues. Germline-derived CDR1 and CDR2 are SQVTM and ANQGSEA.

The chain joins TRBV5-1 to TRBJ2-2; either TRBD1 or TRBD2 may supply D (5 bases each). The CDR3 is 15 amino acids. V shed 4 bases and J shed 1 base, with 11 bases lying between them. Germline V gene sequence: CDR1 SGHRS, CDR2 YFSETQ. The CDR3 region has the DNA TGCGCCAGCAGCCCTGGGACCCAGAACACCGGGGAGCTGTTTTTT. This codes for CASSPGTQNTGELFF.

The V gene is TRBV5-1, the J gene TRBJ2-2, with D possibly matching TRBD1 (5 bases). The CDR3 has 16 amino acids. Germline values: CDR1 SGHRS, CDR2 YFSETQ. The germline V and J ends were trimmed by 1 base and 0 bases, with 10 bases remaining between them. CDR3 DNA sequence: TGCGCCAGCAGCTTGTCCCCAGGGACGAACACCGGGGAGCTGTTTTTT. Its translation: CASSLSPGTNTGELFF.

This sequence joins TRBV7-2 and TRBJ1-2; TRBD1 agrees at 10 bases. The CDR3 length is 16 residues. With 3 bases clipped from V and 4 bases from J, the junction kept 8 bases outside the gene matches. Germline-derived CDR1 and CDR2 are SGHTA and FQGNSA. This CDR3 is CASSLRTGGLTYGYTF. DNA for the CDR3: TGTGCCAGCAGCTTGCGGACAGGGGGTCTTACCTATGGCTACACCTTC.

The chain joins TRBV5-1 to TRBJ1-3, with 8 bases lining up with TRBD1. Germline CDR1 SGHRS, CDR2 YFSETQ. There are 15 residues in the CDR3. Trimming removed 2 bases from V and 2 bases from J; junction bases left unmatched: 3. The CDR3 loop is CASSFGDRTGNTIYF. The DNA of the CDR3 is TGCGCCAGCAGCTTTGGGGACAGGACTGGAAACACCATATATTTT. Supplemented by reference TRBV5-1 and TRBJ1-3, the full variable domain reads KAGVTQTPRYLIKTRGQQVTLSCSPISGHRSVSWYQQTPGQGLQFLFEYFSETQRNKGNFPGRFSGRQFSNSRSEMNVSTLELGDSALYLCASSFGDRTGNTIYFGEGSWLTVV.

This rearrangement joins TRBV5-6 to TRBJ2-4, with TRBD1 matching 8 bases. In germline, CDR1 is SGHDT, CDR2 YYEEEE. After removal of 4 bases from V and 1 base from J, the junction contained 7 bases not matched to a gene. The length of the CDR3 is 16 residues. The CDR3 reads CASSPDRGGAKNIQYF. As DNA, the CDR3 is TGTGCCAGCAGCCCTGACAGGGGAGGCGCCAAAAACATTCAGTACTTC.

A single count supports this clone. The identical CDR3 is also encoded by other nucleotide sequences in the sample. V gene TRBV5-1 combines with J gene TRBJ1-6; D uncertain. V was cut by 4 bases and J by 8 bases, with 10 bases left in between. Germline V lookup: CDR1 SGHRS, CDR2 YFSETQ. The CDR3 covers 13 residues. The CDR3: CASSPLGDSPLHF. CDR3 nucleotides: TGCGCCAGCAGCCCCCTCGGGGATTCACCCCTCCACTTT.

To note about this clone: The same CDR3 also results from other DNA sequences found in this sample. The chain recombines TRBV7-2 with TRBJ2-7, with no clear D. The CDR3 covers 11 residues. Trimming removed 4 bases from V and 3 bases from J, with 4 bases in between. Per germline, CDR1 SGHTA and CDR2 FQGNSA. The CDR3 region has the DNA TGTGCCAGCAGCTCTCTCTACGAGCAGTACTTC. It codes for CASSSLYEQYF.

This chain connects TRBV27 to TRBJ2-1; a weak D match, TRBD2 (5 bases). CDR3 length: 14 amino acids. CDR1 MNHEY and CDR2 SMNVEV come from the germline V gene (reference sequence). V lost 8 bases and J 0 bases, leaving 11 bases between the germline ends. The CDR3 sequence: CASGGGHSYNEQFF. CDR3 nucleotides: TGTGCCAGCGGAGGCGGGCACTCCTACAATGAGCAGTTCTTC.

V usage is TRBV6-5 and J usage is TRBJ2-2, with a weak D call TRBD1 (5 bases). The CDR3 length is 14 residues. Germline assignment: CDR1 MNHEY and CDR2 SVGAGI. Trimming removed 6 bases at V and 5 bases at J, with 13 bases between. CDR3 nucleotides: TGTGCCAGCAGGTCCCCAGGGCGAACCGGGGAGCTGTTTTTT. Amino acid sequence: CASRSPGRTGELFF.

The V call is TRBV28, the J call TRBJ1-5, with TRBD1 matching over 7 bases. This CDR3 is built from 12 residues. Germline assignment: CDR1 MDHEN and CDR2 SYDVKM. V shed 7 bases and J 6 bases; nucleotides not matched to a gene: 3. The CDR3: CASKGGVQPQHF. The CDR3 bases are TGTGCCAGCAAAGGGGGCGTTCAGCCCCAGCATTTT.

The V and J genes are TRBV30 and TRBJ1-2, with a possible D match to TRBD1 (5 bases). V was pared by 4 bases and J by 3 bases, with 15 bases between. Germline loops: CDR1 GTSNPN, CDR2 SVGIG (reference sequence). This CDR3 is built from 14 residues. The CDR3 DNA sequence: TGTGCCTGGATAAGGGGCGGGGGTTACTATGGCTACACCTTC. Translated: CAWIRGGGYYGYTF. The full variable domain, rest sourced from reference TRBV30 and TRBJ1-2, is SQTIHQWPATLVQPVGSPLSLECTVEGTSNPNLYWYRQAAGRGLQLLFYSVGIGQISSEVPQNLSASRPQDRQFILSSKKLLLSDSGFYLCAWIRGGGYYGYTFGSGTRLTVV.

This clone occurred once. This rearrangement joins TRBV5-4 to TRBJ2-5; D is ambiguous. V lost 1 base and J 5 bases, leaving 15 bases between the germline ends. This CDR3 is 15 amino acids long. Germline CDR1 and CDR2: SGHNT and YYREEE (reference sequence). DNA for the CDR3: TGTGCCAGCAGCTTGTCTTTAGGGATAGGGGAGACCCAGTACTTC. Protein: CASSLSLGIGETQYF.

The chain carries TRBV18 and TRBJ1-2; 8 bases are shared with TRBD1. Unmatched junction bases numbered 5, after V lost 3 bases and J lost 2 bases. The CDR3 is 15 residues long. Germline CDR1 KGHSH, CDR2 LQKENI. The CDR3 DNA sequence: TGTGCCAGCTCACCTCGGGGACAGGACAACTATGGCTACACCTTC. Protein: CASSPRGQDNYGYTF.

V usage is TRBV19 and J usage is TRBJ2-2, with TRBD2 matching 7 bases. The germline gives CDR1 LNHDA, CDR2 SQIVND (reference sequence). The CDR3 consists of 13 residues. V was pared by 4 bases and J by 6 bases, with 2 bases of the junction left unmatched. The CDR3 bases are TGTGCCAGTAGTAACCGGGAGGCCGGGGAGCTGTTTTTT. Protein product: CASSNREAGELFF.

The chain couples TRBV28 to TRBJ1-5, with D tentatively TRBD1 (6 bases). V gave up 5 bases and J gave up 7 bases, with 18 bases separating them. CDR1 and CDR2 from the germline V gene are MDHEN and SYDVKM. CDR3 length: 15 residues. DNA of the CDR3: TGTGCCAGCAGTGCCCTGGGGGGCGCCGGGCAGCCCCAGCATTTT. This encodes CASSALGGAGQPQHF.

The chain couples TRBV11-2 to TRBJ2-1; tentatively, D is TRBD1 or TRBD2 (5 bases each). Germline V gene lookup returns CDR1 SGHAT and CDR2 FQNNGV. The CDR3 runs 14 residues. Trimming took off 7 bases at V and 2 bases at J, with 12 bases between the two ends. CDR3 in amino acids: CASNEMGPYNEQFF. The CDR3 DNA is TGTGCCAGCAACGAGATGGGACCCTACAATGAGCAGTTCTTC.

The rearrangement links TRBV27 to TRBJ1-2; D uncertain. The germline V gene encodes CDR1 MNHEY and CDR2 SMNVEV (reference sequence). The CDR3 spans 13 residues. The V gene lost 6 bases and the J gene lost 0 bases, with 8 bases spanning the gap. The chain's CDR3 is CASSRWANYGYTF. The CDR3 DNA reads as TGTGCCAGCAGCCGGTGGGCTAACTATGGCTACACCTTC.

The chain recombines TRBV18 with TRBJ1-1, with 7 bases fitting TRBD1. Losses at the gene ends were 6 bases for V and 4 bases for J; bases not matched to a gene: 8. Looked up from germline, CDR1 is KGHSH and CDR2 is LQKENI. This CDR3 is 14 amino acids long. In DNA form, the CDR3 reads TGTGCCAGCTCTTCCCAGGGGGAAGGCACTGAAGCTTTCTTT. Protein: CASSSQGEGTEAFF.

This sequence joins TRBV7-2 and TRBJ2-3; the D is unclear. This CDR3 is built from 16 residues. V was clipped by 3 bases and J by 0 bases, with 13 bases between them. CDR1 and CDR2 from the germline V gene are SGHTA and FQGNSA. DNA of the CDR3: TGTGCCAGCAGCTTGATAGTGGCGGTGAGCACAGATACGCAGTATTTT. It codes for CASSLIVAVSTDTQYF.

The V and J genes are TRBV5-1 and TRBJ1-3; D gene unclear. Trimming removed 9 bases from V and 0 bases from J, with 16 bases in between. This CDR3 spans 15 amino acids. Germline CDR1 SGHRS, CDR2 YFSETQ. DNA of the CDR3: TGCGCCATCCTCGTCCCGGCAAGCTCTGGAAACACCATATATTTT. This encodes CAILVPASSGNTIYF.

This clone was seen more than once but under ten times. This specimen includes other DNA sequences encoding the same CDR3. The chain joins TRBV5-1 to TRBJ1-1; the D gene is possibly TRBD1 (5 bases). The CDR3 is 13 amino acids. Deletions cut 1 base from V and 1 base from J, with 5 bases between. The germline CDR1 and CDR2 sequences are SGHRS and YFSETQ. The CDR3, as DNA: TGCGCCAGCAGCTTGAGGGGGAACACTGAAGCTTTCTTT. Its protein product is CASSLRGNTEAFF.

The CDR3 spells CAISGGTGETEAFF. In nucleotides, the CDR3 is TGTGCCATCAGTGGAGGGACAGGGGAGACTGAAGCTTTCTTT. The genes are TRBV10-3 and TRBJ1-1, with 10 nucleotides matching TRBD1. The CDR3 totals 14 residues. Germline assignment: CDR1 ENHRY and CDR2 SYGVKD. The V and J ends lost 4 bases and 5 bases, in that order; junction bases with no gene match: 4.

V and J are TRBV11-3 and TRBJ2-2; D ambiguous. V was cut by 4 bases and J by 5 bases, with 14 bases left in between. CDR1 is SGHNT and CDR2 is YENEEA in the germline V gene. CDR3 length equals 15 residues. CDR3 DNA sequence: TGTGCCAGCAGCTCTGGCGCTTCTGAAACCGGGGAGCTGTTTTTT. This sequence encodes CASSSGASETGELFF.